This T cell receptor (beta chain) emerged from a study of shared clonotypes between healthy human individuals. This table comes from immunoSEQ multiplex PCR, and its TCRdb copy is limited to in-frame clones, with some not included. The sample holds roughly 2.5 million clones; roughly 92% are singletons and the top ten take about 0.13%. CDR1 is MNHNS and CDR2 is SASEGT in the germline V gene. The V gene end was trimmed by 6 bases and the J gene end by 4 bases; junction bases not matched to a gene: 12. This CDR3 has 17 residues. This receptor was taken from a young man in good health. The V gene is TRBV6-1, the J gene TRBJ1-4; 9 positions match TRBD1. Sequenced: naive CD4+ T cells sorted from blood. The subset: CD45RA+ positively selected. The CDR3 loop is CASSEMGQGPFNEKLFF. For the CDR3, the DNA is TGTGCCAGCAGCGAAATGGGACAGGGCCCCTTTAATGAAAAACTGTTTTTT.